Listed below are T cell receptor beta chains from one sample, sequenced in a study of cytomegalovirus exposure and HLA in healthy donors. The protocol was immunoSEQ multiplex PCR, while the TCRdb copy is restricted to in-frame clones and leaves out a portion. The table records fewer than 150,000 clones, 79% of them present only once. Input material: PBMCs. Receptors originate from a man in his forties or fifties in good health and CMV-seropositive. Each CDR3 is given with its conserved first and last residue. Each record gives: V gene, clone size, J gene, D gene, CDR3 DNA, CDR3 protein. The D gene is left open where the match is weak. For some rows the clone size is stated as once, few or many, or as a class when expanded; others skip it.

TRBV4-1	NA	TRBJ1-2	NA	TGCGCCAGCAGTCGCACAGAAAACTATGGCTACACCTTC	CASSRTENYGYTF
TRBV18	NA	TRBJ2-7	TRBD1	TGTGCCAGCTCACCTGGGACAGGCTTCTACGAGCAGTACTTC	CASSPGTGFYEQYF
TRBV19	NA	TRBJ1-5	NA	TGTGCCAGTAGTATAGGGGGCCAGCCCCAGCATTTT	CASSIGGQPQHF
TRBV29-1	NA	TRBJ2-7	NA	TGCAGCGTCCAGCGGACCTACGAGCAGTACTTC	CSVQRTYEQYF
TRBV29-1	NA	TRBJ2-7	TRBD1	TGCAGCGTTGCTTCCGGGACAGGGGGGTACGAGCAGTACTTC	CSVASGTGGYEQYF
TRBV19	NA	TRBJ1-6	NA	TGTGCCAGTAGTGTTGACAGGAATAATTCACCCCTCCACTTT	CASSVDRNNSPLHF
TRBV5-6	NA	TRBJ1-4	NA	TGTGCCAGTTGTAGAGGGATTGAGGTGGAGGAAAAACTGTTTTTT	CASCRGIEVEEKLFF
TRBV5-4	NA	TRBJ2-7	TRBD2	TGTGCCAGCAGCTTGGCCAGCGGGAGCACCGAGCAGTACTTC	CASSLASGSTEQYF
TRBV5-1	few	TRBJ2-5	NA	TGCGCCAGCAGCTTGGCATCAACGAGGACAGTCAGTCAAGAGACCCAGTACTTC	CASSLASTRTVSQETQYF
TRBV10-3	NA	TRBJ2-7	TRBD1	TGTGCCATCAGGGAGGGGACAGGGGCAATAGCCTACGAGCAGTACTTC	CAIREGTGAIAYEQYF
TRBV18	NA	TRBJ2-7	TRBD1	TGTGCCAGCTCATCCCAGGGGGCGATCTACGAGCAGTACTTC	CASSSQGAIYEQYF
TRBV19	NA	TRBJ1-1	NA	TGTGCCAGTAGTCGAGACGGACTCACGAACACTGAAGCTTTCTTT	CASSRDGLTNTEAFF
TRBV6-1	NA	TRBJ2-5	TRBD2	TGTGCCAGCAGAACTAGCGGTCAAGAGACCCAGTACTTC	CASRTSGQETQYF
TRBV11-1	few	TRBJ1-4	NA	TGTGCCAGCAGCTTTACGGGAAATGAAAAACTGTTTTTT	CASSFTGNEKLFF
TRBV25-1	NA	TRBJ2-7	TRBD1	TGTGCCAGCAGTGGGGACAGCACCTTTGGGCAGTACTTC	CASSGDSTFGQYF
TRBV4-1	NA	TRBJ2-1	NA	TGCGCCAGCAGCCCCAGGGTAGCGGCCTACAATGAGCAGTTCTTC	CASSPRVAAYNEQFF
TRBV27	NA	TRBJ1-1	TRBD1	TGTGCCAGCAGTGGAACACAGGGGGCGAGGAGAGCTTTCTTT	CASSGTQGARRAFF
TRBV6-1	NA	TRBJ2-2	TRBD1	TGTGCCAGCGGACAGGGCCCTGCGAACACCGGGGAGCTGTTTTTT	CASGQGPANTGELFF
TRBV13	NA	TRBJ1-4	NA	TGTGCCAGCAGCTCTGACAGAAATGAAAAACTGTTTTTT	CASSSDRNEKLFF
TRBV5-4	NA	TRBJ2-7	NA	TGTGCCAGCACCACTCGGGGGGGGACAGGGTCCCACGAGCAGTACTTC	CASTTRGGTGSHEQYF
TRBV7-3	few	TRBJ1-6	NA	TGTGCCAGCAGCTTAGGGTCGGGTCAGAATTCACCCCTCCACTTT	CASSLGSGQNSPLHF
TRBV19	NA	TRBJ1-4	NA	TGTGCCAGTAGTCCCCGACGGGTTAATGAAAAACTGTTTTTT	CASSPRRVNEKLFF
TRBV6-1	NA	TRBJ1-5	TRBD1	TGTGCCAGCAGTGGGGACAGGGGAGTTTTCGGTGGCAATCAGCCCCAGCATTTT	CASSGDRGVFGGNQPQHF
TRBV29-1	NA	TRBJ2-5	TRBD2	TGCAGCCATCGGGAGGGTGGGACGACCCAGTACTTC	CSHREGGTTQYF
TRBV11-2	NA	TRBJ2-2	NA	TGTGCCAGCAGCCCGAGGCTAGCGCGGAACACCGGGGAGCTGTTTTTT	CASSPRLARNTGELFF
TRBV10-3	once	TRBJ2-7	NA	TGTGCCGGCTCAAGACAGGGAGGCTACGAGCAGTACTTC	CAGSRQGGYEQYF
TRBV5-1	NA	TRBJ2-2	NA	TGCGCCAGCAGCTGGGCAGGGGTTTTGAACACCGGGGAGCTGTTTTTT	CASSWAGVLNTGELFF
TRBV6-6	once	TRBJ2-7	TRBD1	TGTGCCCTCCGGGCGGGACAGGGGGCCTACGAGCAGTACTTC	CALRAGQGAYEQYF
TRBV5-5	NA	TRBJ1-5	TRBD1	TGTGCCAGCAGCCCGGATGGGACAGGGAATCAGCCCCAGCATTTT	CASSPDGTGNQPQHF
TRBV28	NA	TRBJ1-5	NA	TGTGCCAGCAGTGTCGGGGGGGGTAATCAGCCCCAGCATTTT	CASSVGGGNQPQHF
TRBV5-8	NA	TRBJ1-2	NA	TGTGCCAGCAGCCAGCGGGCCTTCGAACCAGAGTATGGCTACACCTTC	CASSQRAFEPEYGYTF
TRBV7-9	NA	TRBJ2-7	TRBD2	TGTGCCAGCAGCCCCCGACTAGCGGGATCAGGCGAGCAGTACTTC	CASSPRLAGSGEQYF
TRBV30	NA	TRBJ1-4	NA	TGTGCCTGGAGTGCCCAAGGAGGGACTAATGAAAAACTGTTTTTT	CAWSAQGGTNEKLFF
TRBV28	NA	TRBJ1-5	NA	TGTGCCAGCAGACTGGACACCAATCAGCCCCAGCATTTT	CASRLDTNQPQHF
TRBV28	NA	TRBJ2-1	TRBD2	TGTGCCAGCAGGTCTCCCGGACTAGCGGGAGGGCTGAATGAGCAGTTCTTC	CASRSPGLAGGLNEQFF
TRBV1	NA	TRBJ2-7	NA	TGCACCAGCAGTCACCCGGGACTAGCGGGACCGGACTCCTACGAGCAGTACTTC	CTSSHPGLAGPDSYEQYF
TRBV6-1	NA	TRBJ2-7	TRBD2	TGTGCCAGCAGTGGGCCTAGCGGGAGGACCTCCTACGAGCAGTACTTC	CASSGPSGRTSYEQYF
TRBV27	NA	TRBJ1-1	NA	TGTGCCAGCAACAAAGCAGGGGCTGATGAAGCTTTCTTT	CASNKAGADEAFF
TRBV28	NA	TRBJ2-7	TRBD1	TGTGCCAGCGGACCGGGACAGACCTACGAGCAGTACTTC	CASGPGQTYEQYF
TRBV30	NA	TRBJ2-1	TRBD2	TGTGCCTGGACCACCGAGGGGCTAGCGGGAAATGAGCAGTTCTTC	CAWTTEGLAGNEQFF